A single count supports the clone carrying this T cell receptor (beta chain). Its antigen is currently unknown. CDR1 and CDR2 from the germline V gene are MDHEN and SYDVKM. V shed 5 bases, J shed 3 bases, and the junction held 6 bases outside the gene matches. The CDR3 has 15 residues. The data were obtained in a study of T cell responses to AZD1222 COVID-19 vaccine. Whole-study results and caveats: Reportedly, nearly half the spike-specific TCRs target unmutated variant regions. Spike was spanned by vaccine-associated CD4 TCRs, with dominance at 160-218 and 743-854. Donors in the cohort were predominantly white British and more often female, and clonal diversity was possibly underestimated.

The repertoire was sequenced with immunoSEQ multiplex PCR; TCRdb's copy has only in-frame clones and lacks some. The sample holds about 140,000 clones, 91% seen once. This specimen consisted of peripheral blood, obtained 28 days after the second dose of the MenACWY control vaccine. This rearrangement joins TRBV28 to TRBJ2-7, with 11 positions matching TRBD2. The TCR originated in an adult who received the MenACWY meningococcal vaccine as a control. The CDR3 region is CASSPLGLAVYEQYF. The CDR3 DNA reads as TGTGCCAGCAGTCCGCTGGGACTAGCGGTCTACGAGCAGTACTTC.